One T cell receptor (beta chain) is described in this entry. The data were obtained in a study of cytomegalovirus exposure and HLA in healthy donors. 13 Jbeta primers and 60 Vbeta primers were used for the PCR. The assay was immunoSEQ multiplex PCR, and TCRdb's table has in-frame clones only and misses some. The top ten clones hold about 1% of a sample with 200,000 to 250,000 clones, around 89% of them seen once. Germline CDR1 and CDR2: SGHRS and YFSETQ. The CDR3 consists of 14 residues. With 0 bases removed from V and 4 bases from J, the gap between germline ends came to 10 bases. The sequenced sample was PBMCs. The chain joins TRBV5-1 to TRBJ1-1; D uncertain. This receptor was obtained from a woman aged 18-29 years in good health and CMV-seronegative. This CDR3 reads CASSLEGLGTEAFF. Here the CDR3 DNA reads TGCGCCAGCAGCTTGGAAGGCCTAGGCACTGAAGCTTTCTTT.